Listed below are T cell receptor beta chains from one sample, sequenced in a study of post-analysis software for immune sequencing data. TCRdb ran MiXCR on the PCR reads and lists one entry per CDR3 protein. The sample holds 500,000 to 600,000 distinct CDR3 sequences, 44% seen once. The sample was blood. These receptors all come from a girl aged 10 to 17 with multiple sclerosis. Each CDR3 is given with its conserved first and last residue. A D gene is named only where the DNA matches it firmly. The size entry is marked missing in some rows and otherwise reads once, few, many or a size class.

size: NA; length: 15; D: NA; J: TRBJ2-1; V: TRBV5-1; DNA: TGCGCCAGCAGCTTACCTACGAAAGTCTACAATGAGCAGTTCTTC; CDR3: CASSLPTKVYNEQFF
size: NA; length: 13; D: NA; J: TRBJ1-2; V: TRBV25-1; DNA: TGTGCCAGCAGTGAGGAACGCAGTAGAGGCTACACCTTC; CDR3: CASSEERSRGYTF
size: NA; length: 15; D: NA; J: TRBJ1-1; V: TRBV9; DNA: TGTGCCAGCAGCCCCCTGCAGTTGATGAACACTGAAGCTTTCTTT; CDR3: CASSPLQLMNTEAFF
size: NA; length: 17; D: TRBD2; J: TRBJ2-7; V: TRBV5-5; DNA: TGTGTCAGCAGCTCCCGGGGAAGCGGGGCTATAACCTACGAGCAGTACTTC; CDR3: CVSSSRGSGAITYEQYF
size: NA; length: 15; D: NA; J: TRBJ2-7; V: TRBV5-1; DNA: TGCGCCAGCAGCTCCGTCGCCTTCCCCACCTACGAGCAGTACTTC; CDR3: CASSSVAFPTYEQYF
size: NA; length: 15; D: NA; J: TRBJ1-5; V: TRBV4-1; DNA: TGCGCCAGCAGCTTGGGCCGGGGGCAGGGTCAGCCCCAGCATTTT; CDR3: CASSLGRGQGQPQHF
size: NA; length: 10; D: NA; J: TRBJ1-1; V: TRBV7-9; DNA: TGTGCCAGCGGGCGCGCTGAAGCTTTCTTT; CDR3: CASGRAEAFF
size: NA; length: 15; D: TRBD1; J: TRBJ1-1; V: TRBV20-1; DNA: TGCAGTGCTAGGAGGACAGGGACCTTGAACACTGAAGCTTTCTTT; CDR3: CSARRTGTLNTEAFF
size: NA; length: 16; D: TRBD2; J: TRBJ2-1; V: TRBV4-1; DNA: TGCGCCAGCAGCCAAATACGCGGGAGGGCCGGTAATGAGCAGTTCTTC; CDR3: CASSQIRGRAGNEQFF
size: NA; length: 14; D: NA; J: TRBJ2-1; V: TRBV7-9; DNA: TGTGCCAGCACCAGGGACATCACCTACAATGAGCAGTTCTTC; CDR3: CASTRDITYNEQFF
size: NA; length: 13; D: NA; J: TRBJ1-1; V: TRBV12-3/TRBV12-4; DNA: TGTGCCAGCAGGTACCTGGGGAACACTGAAGCTTTCTTT; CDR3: CASRYLGNTEAFF
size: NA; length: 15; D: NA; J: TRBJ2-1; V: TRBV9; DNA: TGTGCCAGCAGCGTAGGTCTAGGGGCCTACAATGAGCAGTTCTTC; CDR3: CASSVGLGAYNEQFF
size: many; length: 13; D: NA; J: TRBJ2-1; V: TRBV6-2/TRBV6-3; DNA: TGTGCCAGCAGTTACCGGGACAACAATGAGCAGTTCTTC; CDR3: CASSYRDNNEQFF
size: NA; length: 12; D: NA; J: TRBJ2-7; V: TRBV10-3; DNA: TGTGCCATCGGCCCTTGGGGTGGCGAGCAGTACTTC; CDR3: CAIGPWGGEQYF
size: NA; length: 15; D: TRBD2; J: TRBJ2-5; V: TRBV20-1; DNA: TGCAGTGCTGTGGGACTAGCGGAAGATCAAGAGACCCAGTACTTC; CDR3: CSAVGLAEDQETQYF
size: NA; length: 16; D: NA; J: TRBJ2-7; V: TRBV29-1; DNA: TGCAGCCTCCGATCCAGTTCGACGGGACGAAACAATGAGCAGTACTTC; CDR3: CSLRSSSTGRNNEQYF
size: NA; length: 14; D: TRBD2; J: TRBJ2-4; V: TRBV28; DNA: TGTGCCAGCAGTCAGGGCGGGGGGAGGAACATTCAGTACTTC; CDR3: CASSQGGGRNIQYF
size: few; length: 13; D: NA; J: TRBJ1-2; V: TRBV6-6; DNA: TGTGCCAGCAGTTACGGGACGGAGTATGGCTACACCTTC; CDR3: CASSYGTEYGYTF
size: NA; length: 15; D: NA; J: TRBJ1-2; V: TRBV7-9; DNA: TGTGCCAGCAGCTTAGCGGGACACCCGAGTTATGGCTACACCTTC; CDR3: CASSLAGHPSYGYTF
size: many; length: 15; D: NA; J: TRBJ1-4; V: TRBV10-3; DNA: TGTGCCATCAGTGAGTCGGGAAGGGTCGGCGCAAAACTGTTTTTT; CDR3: CAISESGRVGAKLFF
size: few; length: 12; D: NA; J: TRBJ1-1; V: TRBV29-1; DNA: TGCAGCGCGGACGGGACGAACACTGAAGCTTTCTTT; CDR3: CSADGTNTEAFF
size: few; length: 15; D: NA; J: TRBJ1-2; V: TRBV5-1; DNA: TGCGCCAGCAGCTTGGCCGACAGGAGTAACTATGGCTACACCTTC; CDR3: CASSLADRSNYGYTF
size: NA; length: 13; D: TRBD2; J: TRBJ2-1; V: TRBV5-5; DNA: TGTGCCGGAGGGACTAGCGGCGCCCATGAGCAGTTCTTC; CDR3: CAGGTSGAHEQFF